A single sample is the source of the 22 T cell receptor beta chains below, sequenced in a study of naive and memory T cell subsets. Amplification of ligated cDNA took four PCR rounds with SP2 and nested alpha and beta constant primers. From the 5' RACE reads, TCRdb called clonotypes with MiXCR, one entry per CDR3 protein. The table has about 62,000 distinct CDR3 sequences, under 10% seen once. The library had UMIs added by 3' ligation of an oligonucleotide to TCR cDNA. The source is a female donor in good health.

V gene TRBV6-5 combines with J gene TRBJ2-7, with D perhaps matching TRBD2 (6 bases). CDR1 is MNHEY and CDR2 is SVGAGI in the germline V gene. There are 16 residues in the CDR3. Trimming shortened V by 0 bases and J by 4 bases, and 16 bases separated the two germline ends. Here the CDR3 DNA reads TGTGCCAGCAGTTACTCGAACCCGGGACTTGGTTACGAGCAGTACTTC. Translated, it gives CASSYSNPGLGYEQYF.

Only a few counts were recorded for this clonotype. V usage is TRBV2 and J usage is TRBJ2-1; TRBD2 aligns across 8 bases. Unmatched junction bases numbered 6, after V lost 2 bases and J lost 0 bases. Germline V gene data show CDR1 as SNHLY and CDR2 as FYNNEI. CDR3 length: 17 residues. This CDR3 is CASSEWGTSDSYNEQFF. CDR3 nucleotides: TGTGCCAGCAGTGAATGGGGGACTAGTGACTCCTACAATGAGCAGTTCTTC.

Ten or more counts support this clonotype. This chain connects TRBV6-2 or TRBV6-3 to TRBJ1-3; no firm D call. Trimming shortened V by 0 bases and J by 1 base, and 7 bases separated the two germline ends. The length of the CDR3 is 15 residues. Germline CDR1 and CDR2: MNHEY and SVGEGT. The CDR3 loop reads CASSYSGYSGNTIYF. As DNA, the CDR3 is TGTGCCAGCAGTTACTCTGGCTATTCTGGAAACACCATATATTTT.

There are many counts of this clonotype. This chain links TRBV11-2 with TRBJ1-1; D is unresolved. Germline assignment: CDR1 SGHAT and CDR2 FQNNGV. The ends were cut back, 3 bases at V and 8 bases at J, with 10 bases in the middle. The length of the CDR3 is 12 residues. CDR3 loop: CASSFARSEAFF. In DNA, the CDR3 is TGTGCCAGCAGCTTCGCCAGATCAGAAGCTTTCTTT. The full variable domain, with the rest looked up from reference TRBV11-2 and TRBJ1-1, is EAGVAQSPRYKIIEKRQSVAFWCNPISGHATLYWYQQILGQGPKLLIQFQNNGVVDDSQLPKDRFSAERLKGVDSTLKIQPAKLEDSAVYLCASSFARSEAFFGQGTRLTVV.

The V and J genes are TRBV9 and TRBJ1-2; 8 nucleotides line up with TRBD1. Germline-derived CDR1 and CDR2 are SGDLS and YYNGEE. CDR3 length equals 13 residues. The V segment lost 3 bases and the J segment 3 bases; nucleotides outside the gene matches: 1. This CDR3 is CASSGGQDYGYTF. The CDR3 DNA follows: TGTGCCAGCAGCGGGGGACAGGACTATGGCTACACCTTC.

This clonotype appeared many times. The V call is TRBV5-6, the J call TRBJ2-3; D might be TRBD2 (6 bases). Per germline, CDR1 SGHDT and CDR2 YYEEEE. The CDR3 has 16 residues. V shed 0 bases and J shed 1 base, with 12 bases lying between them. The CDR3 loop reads CASSLVGSGRTDTQYF. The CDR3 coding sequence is TGTGCCAGCAGCTTGGTAGGTAGCGGACGCACAGATACGCAGTATTTT.

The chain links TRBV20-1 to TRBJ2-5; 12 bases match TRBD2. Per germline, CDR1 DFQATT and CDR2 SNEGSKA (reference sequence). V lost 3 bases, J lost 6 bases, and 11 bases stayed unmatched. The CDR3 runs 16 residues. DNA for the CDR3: TGCAGTGCTAGTTTTTCTAGCGGGAGGGCCCGTCAGACCCAGTACTTC. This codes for CSASFSSGRARQTQYF.

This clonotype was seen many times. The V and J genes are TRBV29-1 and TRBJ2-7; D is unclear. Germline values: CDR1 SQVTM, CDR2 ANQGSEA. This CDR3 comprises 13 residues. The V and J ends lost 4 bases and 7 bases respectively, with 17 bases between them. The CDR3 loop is CSVGSQLAREQYF. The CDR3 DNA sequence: TGCAGCGTTGGGTCGCAGCTCGCGAGGGAGCAGTACTTC.

The chain's CDR3 is CASSPDRGRKSNTGELFF. The DNA for the CDR3 is TGTGCCAGCAGTCCGGACAGGGGGCGAAAATCGAACACCGGGGAGCTGTTTTTT. The J gene is TRBJ2-2, the V gene TRBV12-3 or TRBV12-4, with 11 bases identical to TRBD1. V shed 5 bases, J shed 0 bases, and the junction held 8 bases outside the gene matches. This CDR3 has 18 amino acids.

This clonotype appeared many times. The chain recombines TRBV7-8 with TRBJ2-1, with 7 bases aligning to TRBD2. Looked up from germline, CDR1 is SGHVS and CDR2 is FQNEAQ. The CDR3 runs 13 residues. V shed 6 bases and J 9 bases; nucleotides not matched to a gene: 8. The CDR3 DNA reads TGTGCCAGCAGGGTGACTAGCTCGGGTGAGCAGTTCTTC. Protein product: CASRVTSSGEQFF.

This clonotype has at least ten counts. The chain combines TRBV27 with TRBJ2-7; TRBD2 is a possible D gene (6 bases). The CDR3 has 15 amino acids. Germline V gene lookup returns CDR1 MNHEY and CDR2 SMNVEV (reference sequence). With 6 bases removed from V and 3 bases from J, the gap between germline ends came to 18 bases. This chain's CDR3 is CASSMTSGVYYEQYF. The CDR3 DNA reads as TGTGCCAGCAGCATGACCTCGGGGGTTTACTACGAGCAGTACTTC.

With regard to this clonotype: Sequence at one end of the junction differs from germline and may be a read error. CDR3 loop: CASGLVRSDREF. CDR3 nucleotide sequence: TGTGCTAGTGGTTTGGTACGATCGGACAGGGAATTC. The chain combines TRBV12-5 with TRBJ2-7; 8 nucleotides match TRBD1. Germline assignment: CDR1 LGHNT and CDR2 FRNRAP. The CDR3 sequence is 12 residues long.

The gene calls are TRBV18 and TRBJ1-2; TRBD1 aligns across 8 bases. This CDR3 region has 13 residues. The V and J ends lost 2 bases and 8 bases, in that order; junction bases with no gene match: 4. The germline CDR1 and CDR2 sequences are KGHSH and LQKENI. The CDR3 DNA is TGTGCCAGCTCACCATCGACAGGGGAAGGCTACACCTTC. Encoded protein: CASSPSTGEGYTF.

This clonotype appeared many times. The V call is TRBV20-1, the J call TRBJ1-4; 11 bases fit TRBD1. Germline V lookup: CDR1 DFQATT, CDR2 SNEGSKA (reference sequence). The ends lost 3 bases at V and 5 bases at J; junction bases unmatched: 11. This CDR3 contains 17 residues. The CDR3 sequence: CSASPDRGRVENEKLFF. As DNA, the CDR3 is TGCAGTGCTAGCCCGGACAGGGGGCGCGTGGAGAATGAAAAACTGTTTTTT.

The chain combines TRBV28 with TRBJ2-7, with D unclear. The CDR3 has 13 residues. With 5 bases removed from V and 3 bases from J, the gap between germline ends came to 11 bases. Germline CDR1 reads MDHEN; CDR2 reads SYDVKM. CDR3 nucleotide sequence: TGTGCCAGCAGTCCCAGGCCGGGCTACGAGCAGTACTTC. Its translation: CASSPRPGYEQYF. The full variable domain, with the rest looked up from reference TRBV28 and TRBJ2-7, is DVKVTQSSRYLVKRTGEKVFLECVQDMDHENMFWYRQDPGLGLRLIYFSYDVKMKEKGDIPEGYSVSREKKERFSLILESASTNQTSMYLCASSPRPGYEQYFGPGTRLTVT.

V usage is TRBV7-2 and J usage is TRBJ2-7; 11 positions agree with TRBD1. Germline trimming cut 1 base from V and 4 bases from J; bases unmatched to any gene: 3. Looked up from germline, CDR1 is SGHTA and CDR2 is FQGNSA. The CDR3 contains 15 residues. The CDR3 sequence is CASSLDGTGGYEQYF. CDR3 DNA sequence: TGTGCCAGCAGCTTAGACGGGACAGGGGGTTACGAGCAGTACTTC. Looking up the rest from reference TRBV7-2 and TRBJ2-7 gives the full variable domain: GAGVSQSPSNKVTEKGKDVELRCDPISGHTALYWYRQSLGQGLEFLIYFQGNSAPDKSGLPSDRFSAERTGGSVSTLTIQRTQQEDSAVYLCASSLDGTGGYEQYFGPGTRLTVT.

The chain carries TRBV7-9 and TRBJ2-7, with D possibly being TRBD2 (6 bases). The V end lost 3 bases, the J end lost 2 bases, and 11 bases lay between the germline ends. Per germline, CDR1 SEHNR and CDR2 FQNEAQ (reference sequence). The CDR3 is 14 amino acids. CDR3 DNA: TGTGCCAGCAGCTTCAGGGACTTTCCCTACGAGCAGTACTTC. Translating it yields CASSFRDFPYEQYF.

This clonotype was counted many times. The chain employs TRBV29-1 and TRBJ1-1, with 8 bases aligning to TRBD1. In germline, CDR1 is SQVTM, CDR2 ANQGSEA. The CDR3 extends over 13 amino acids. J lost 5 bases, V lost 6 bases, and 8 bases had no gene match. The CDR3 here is CSVGQGGVTEAFF. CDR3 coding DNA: TGCAGCGTCGGACAGGGCGGAGTTACTGAAGCTTTCTTT.

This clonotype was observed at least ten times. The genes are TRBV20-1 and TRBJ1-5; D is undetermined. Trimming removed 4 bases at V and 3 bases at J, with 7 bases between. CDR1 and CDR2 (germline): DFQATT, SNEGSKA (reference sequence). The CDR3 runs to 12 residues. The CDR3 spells CSANGINQPQHF. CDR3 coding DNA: TGCAGTGCTAACGGGATCAATCAGCCCCAGCATTTT.

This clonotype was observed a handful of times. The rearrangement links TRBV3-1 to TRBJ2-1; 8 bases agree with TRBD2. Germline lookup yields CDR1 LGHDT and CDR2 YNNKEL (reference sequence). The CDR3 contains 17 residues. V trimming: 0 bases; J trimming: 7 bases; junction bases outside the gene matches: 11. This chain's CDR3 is CASSQDPGTSYRNEQFF. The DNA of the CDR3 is TGTGCCAGCAGCCAAGACCCCGGGACTAGTTATAGGAATGAGCAGTTCTTC.

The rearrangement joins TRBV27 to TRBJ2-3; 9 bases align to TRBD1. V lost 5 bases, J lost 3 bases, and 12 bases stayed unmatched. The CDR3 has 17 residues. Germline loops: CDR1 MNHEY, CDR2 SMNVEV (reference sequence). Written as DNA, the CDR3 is TGTGCCAGCAGTCCCCGACCTACAGGGGGCTCTACAGATACGCAGTATTTT. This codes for CASSPRPTGGSTDTQYF.

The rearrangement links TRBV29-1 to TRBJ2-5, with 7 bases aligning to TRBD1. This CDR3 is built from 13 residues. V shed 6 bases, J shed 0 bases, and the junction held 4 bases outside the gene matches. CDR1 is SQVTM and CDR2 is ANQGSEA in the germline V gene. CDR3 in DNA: TGCAGCGTCCCCGGGACAGACCAAGAGACCCAGTACTTC. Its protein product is CSVPGTDQETQYF.